This is a list of T cell receptor beta chains from one sample in a study of blood T cell repertoires in COVID-19. The repertoire was sequenced with immunoSEQ multiplex PCR; TCRdb's copy has only in-frame clones and lacks some. The table shows 200,000 to 250,000 clones, with around 85% occurring only once. What was sequenced was peripheral blood. The origin of the receptors is a woman aged 45-65 years with acute or convalescent COVID-19. The conserved cysteine and the conserved F or W are not part of the CDR3 here. A D gene is named only where the DNA matches it firmly.

D: TRBD2; V: TRBV5-6; length: 13; CDR3: ASSAPGTSGNEQF
D: -; V: TRBV10-3; length: 12; CDR3: AISGGGGNTEAF
D: TRBD2; V: TRBV7-9; length: 13; CDR3: AGSFSGRRSGELF
D: TRBD2; V: TRBV11-3; length: 13; CDR3: ASAPGGGHTDTQY
D: -; V: TRBV29-1; length: 8; CDR3: SVLSYEQY
D: -; V: TRBV7-4; length: 13; CDR3: ASSFSDRPNEKLF
D: -; V: TRBV5-1; length: 12; CDR3: ASSSSGTFYEQY
D: TRBD1; V: TRBV9; length: 13; CDR3: ASSPRQGPGYGYT
D: -; V: TRBV6-6; length: 10; CDR3: ASGKSGQPQH
D: TRBD1; V: TRBV10-3; length: 12; CDR3: AIGVSGTAEKLF
D: TRBD1; V: TRBV29-1; length: 11; CDR3: SVKTGSGETQY
D: -; V: TRBV6-5; length: 11; CDR3: ASEGQGTDTQY
D: -; V: TRBV7-2; length: 13; CDR3: ASSSPGAGPFGYT
D: -; V: TRBV5-4; length: 11; CDR3: ASSLQGTDTQY
D: -; V: TRBV12-5; length: 11; CDR3: ASGLAQGSEQF
D: TRBD1; V: TRBV19; length: 11; CDR3: ASSIDRGYEQY
D: -; V: TRBV6-2/TRBV6-3; length: 14; CDR3: ASSQDSPRGNSPLH
D: -; V: TRBV3-1/TRBV3-2; length: 13; CDR3: ASSERPQGETEAF
D: -; V: TRBV10-3; length: 13; CDR3: AISGGGGADNEQF
D: -; V: TRBV4-2; length: 13; CDR3: ASSQAGGGNQPQH
D: -; V: TRBV12-3/TRBV12-4; length: 10; CDR3: ASSLKGDTIY
D: -; V: TRBV2; length: 12; CDR3: ASSLTVSALGYT
D: -; V: TRBV6-5; length: 13; CDR3: ASTLGRSHNQPQH
D: -; V: TRBV19; length: 12; CDR3: ASSPNTGTGELF
D: TRBD2; V: TRBV7-6; length: 14; CDR3: ASSLELAGGNNEQF
D: -; V: TRBV7-2; length: 15; CDR3: ASSLGPIAGMGEKLF
D: -; V: TRBV7-8; length: 13; CDR3: ASSRAPTRRETQY
D: -; V: TRBV6-1; length: 12; CDR3: ASSEPPFTDTQY
D: -; V: TRBV5-4; length: 12; CDR3: ASSFLDKNTEAF
D: -; V: TRBV18; length: 12; CDR3: ASSRAGVEDTQY
D: -; V: TRBV6-6; length: 11; CDR3: ASSPGMNTEAF
D: -; V: TRBV7-2; length: 10; CDR3: ASSFELYGYT
D: TRBD1; V: TRBV15; length: 12; CDR3: ATSQGQGGEKLF
D: TRBD2; V: TRBV6-5; length: 14; CDR3: ASSYLAGQSYNEQF
D: -; V: TRBV5-8; length: 14; CDR3: ASSLAIETGPDTQY
D: TRBD2; V: TRBV27; length: 13; CDR3: ASSNLAGGKETQY
D: -; V: TRBV12-5; length: 15; CDR3: ASGLVSVESSGNTIY
D: TRBD1; V: TRBV7-9; length: 13; CDR3: ASSSTGAREETQY
D: -; V: TRBV7-9; length: 12; CDR3: ASSARDFQETQY
D: -; V: TRBV2; length: 13; CDR3: ASSEARVPGNTIY
D: TRBD1; V: TRBV25-1; length: 12; CDR3: ASRSTGLSDTQY
D: TRBD1; V: TRBV11-3; length: 13; CDR3: ASSPGQGLAGELF
D: TRBD1; V: TRBV4-1; length: 13; CDR3: ASSQHRTGGYGYT
D: TRBD2; V: TRBV5-1; length: 16; CDR3: ASSLGSGSKFSYNEQF
D: -; V: TRBV6-2/TRBV6-3; length: 15; CDR3: ASSYRVQHYSNQPQH
D: TRBD2; V: TRBV13; length: 12; CDR3: ASSLRGTTYEQY
D: -; V: TRBV29-1; length: 9; CDR3: SVAKADEQY
D: -; V: TRBV27; length: 16; CDR3: ASSPFWTPDKAGWVQH
D: TRBD1; V: TRBV7-2; length: 15; CDR3: ASSLTPDRGKTYGYT
D: -; V: TRBV2; length: 13; CDR3: ASSESGKPNSPLH
D: TRBD1; V: TRBV3-1/TRBV3-2; length: 13; CDR3: ASSPQGAWAGELF
D: -; V: TRBV10-2; length: 12; CDR3: ASSEGGWDYGYT
D: TRBD1; V: TRBV4-1; length: 14; CDR3: ASSQGQGISTDTQY
D: TRBD1; V: TRBV7-6; length: 19; CDR3: ASSLAARGTSPSSYNSPLH
D: -; V: TRBV5-4; length: 15; CDR3: ASSLNTDRTHSYGYT